This TCR beta chain was sequenced in a study of cytomegalovirus exposure and HLA in healthy donors (dated by TCRdb to about 2017). Regarding the complete study: According to an earlier analysis of 587 of the donors, some 180 million T cells yielded 95 million to 140 million unique TCR beta sequences and about 300 Gb of sequence data. Roughly 300 gigabases of sequencing data and around 80 million unique TCR sequences made up an early release that covered 500 to 700 HLA-typed donors. Among the roughly 430 genotyped donors, around 81% belonged to the genetic ancestry cluster associated with self-reported Caucasian donors. The study aimed to test whether signatures of past pathogen exposure could be identified by cataloging public T cell receptors. The study used immunosequencing to profile the T cell repertoires of under 700 subjects and linked those repertoires to cytomegalovirus serostatus. A separate validation cohort of roughly 110 different subjects was used in addition to the approximately 700-subject first cohort. The study combined high-throughput TCR immunosequencing, statistical association of individual TCRs with disease status, and machine learning to predict cytomegalovirus infection status. A later analysis re-analyzed previously published TCR beta repertoires from 660 or so donors and added high-resolution HLA genotyping to study TCR occurrence patterns. Rather than drawing on any new phenotypic data, the later analysis identified candidate immune exposures from TCR beta sequences and the way those sequences occurred across donors. An earlier analysis of about 600 of the donors used high-throughput TCR beta sequencing to judge whether each TCR beta V gene segment behaved as functional or pseudogenic. Donor age, sex, ethnicity and CMV serostatus were compiled alongside the repertoire data. Genome-wide SNP genotypes for about 60% of the roughly 670 donors were used in a later genetic analysis, which treated that subset as a discovery cohort. All discovery cohort repertoires had been generated on a single sequencing platform. HLA typing included class I and class II loci at four-digit resolution. The number of donors typed differed by locus, with about 629-630 for A, B, C, DRB1 and DQB1, more than 500 for DQA1, nearly 610 for DPA1, and some 440 for DPB1. Because of strong linkage in the cohort, five DR-DQ haplotypes were treated as single units for association and clustering. Across approximately 420 genotyped donors of the cohort, an average of approximately 220,000 unique TCR beta nucleotide sequences per donor were sequenced, and roughly 20% of those sequences were non-productive. On the study overall, not on this receptor specifically: Because HLA typing was unavailable for some donors at each locus, only the typed subset was used in association tests. In vitro tests confirmed that a few of the cytomegalovirus-associated TCR beta chains recognize cytomegalovirus antigens. The presence/absence analyses assumed that sequencing depth was roughly uniform across donors, and that assumption may not be true. Some IMGT-functional V segments, including TRBV6-2 and TRBV6-3, could not be told apart with the 87-base-pair reads, so those segments were excluded. A further reported finding was that TCR beta sequences accurately predicted the HLA-A and HLA-B alleles for most subjects in the first cohort. The classifier was reported to diagnose cytomegalovirus status with high specificity and sensitivity in both the original cohort and the validation cohort. A later analysis reported that several top co-occurrence clusters appeared linked to parvovirus B19, influenza, CMV and Epstein-Barr virus. Immune exposure information for the cohort was limited to CMV serostatus. A group of highly shared sequence variants was considered likely to be a technical artifact of the sequencing pipeline. Correlated functional status among segregating V segments might reflect linkage disequilibrium, but an unknown experimental factor could not be ruled out. In a later genetic analysis, a missense DCLRE1C variant was associated with V-gene and J-gene trimming of TCR beta chains, and the association was replicated in an independent cohort. Only TCR beta chains were sequenced in this cohort, and the absence of alpha or paired-chain data limited detectable features. An earlier analysis of some 590 of the donors showed that most TCR beta V segments appeared in productive rearrangements either about 87% or about 30% of the time, which broadly matched IMGT annotations. A total of 164 TCR beta chains were listed by the study as associated with cytomegalovirus. According to a later analysis, most CMV-associated TCR beta chains appeared to be HLA-restricted, and the HLA associations seemed to be driven largely by CMV exposure. The earlier analysis of nearly 600 of the donors excluded 15 to 20 rarely observed V segments, including chromosome 9 orphons, because counts were too low. Across donors, most TCR sequences were observed very rarely, whereas some public TCRs were present in many individuals. When HLA alleles, especially DR and DQ, strongly co-occurred, TCR associations were difficult to assign to individual alleles. A later genetic analysis reported fewer N-insertions in productive TCRs among donors in an Asian-associated ancestry cluster than the roughly 670-donor mean. In a later analysis, the rate of TCR association differed among HLA loci, with DRB1 alleles having the most associated TCRs and HLA-C alleles having the fewest. Compared with equally common non-associated chains, HLA-associated TCR beta chains in a later analysis were more clonally expanded and had lower generation probabilities. Specific HLA alleles were associated with 16,951 TCR beta sequences at a false discovery rate of 0.05 in a later analysis. The authors suggested that the approach could potentially be extended to other disease states and immunological phenotypes.

The cohort consisted of some 670 healthy bone marrow donors. At the time of sampling, all cohort members were nominally healthy, though unrecorded immune exposures were likely present. The donor was CMV seronegative and was included in the group of hundreds of seronegative cohort members. A peripheral blood sample was collected from each donor, and TCR beta sequencing was performed on peripheral blood mononuclear cells. The Qiagen DNeasy Blood Extraction Kit was used to extract genomic DNA from the blood cell samples. V and J are truncated by 1 base and 3 bases respectively, leaving an intervening sequence of 17 bases. The CDR3 sequence holds 16 residues, the cysteine and phenylalanine included. Solely the CDR3 DNA is kept, with 48 bases framed from the first base. CDR1 and CDR2, per the germline V gene (reference sequence), are SGHNT and YYREEE. This clone was detected only once. This clone's antigen is unknown. Base-call qualities are not available, and no considerably larger clone is one nucleotide away.

Library prep was done by the immunoSEQ multiplex PCR assay. A mixture of 60 forward primers for TCR Vbeta segments and 13 reverse primers for TCR Jbeta segments was used in the multiplex PCR. Amplification of the CDR3 region of rearranged TCR beta genes was performed with a multiplex PCR assay on genomic DNA. The Illumina HiSeq System was used to sequence the amplified TCR beta libraries as 87-base-pair reads. For the original study's pipeline: Across the 500 to 850 repertoires, a later analysis counted some 81 million unique TCR beta chains, 9 million to 14 million of which were shared by at least two donors. Raw reads were error-corrected and collapsed into unique sequences with a nearest-neighbor algorithm that merged closely related sequences to remove PCR and sequencing errors. Alignment of CDR3 sequences to IMGT reference sequences was used to assign V, D and J gene segments. Each retained sequence needed at least a six-nucleotide match to both a V gene segment and a J gene segment. Rearrangements were classified as productive when the CDR3 lacked stop codons and remained in frame with V and J, and all other rearrangements were classified as non-productive. CDR3 was defined according to IMGT convention as the region running from the second conserved V-encoded cysteine to the conserved J-encoded phenylalanine. Sequences without an unambiguous match to a single V gene segment were excluded from the earlier analysis of 450 to 750 of the donors. An earlier analysis of just under 600 of the donors called V segments functional above 56.7% productive rearrangements and segregating when the between-donor standard deviation exceeded 5%. A statistical classification framework was built to diagnose cytomegalovirus status from the catalog of TCR beta chain sequences. V and J gene assignment, in a later analysis, came from comparing TCR nucleotide sequences with IMGT/GENE-DB human TR gene sequences. In a later analysis, CDR3 sequences and most-parsimonious VDJ recombination scenarios were assigned using the TCRdist pipeline. In a later analysis, each TCR beta chain was defined by its CDR3 amino acid sequence together with its V-gene family, and reads without a unique V-gene family were excluded. As a way to deal with suspected cross-contamination and a sequencing artifact, a later analysis dropped under 600 nucleotide sequences that were highly shared and had low generation probability. For each public chain, a later analysis derived a clonal expansion index from normalized ranks of inferred template counts within each repertoire. A later analysis computed generation probabilities with a VDJ recombination model fitted to out-of-frame rearrangements, and checked the results against IGoR. A later analysis scored TCR-TCR, TCR-HLA and TCR-CMV co-occurrence with hypergeometric tests, applying a repertoire-size bias correction to TCR pairs. To estimate false discovery rates, a later analysis permuted the HLA or CMV assignments 20 times. In a later analysis, co-occurring TCRs were grouped with DBSCAN, and TCRdist sequence similarity was added when clustering was performed within HLA-allele-positive subsets. For co-occurrence clustering, repertoires with fewer than 30,000 or more than 120,000 public chains were excluded, along with roughly 5 repertoires with anomalous nucleotide sharing. TCRdb stores this immuneACCESS table with in-frame sequences only. Part of the clones is absent; in the studies checked, under half of the shortfall reflects unresolved V genes, and no reason is known for the rest. That table gives V, J and clone size, and the DNA gave D and trimming. The sample table shows about 150,000 clones, and 74% are seen once. The top ten hold around 2.3% of the sample.

The receptor chain draws on TRBV5-4 and TRBJ2-7; confidence is insufficient to name the D gene. This TCR came from a man younger than 45 in good health and CMV-seronegative. Sequences were obtained from PBMCs. The DNA sequence is TGTGCCAGCAGCTTGTCGGCAAGCGCCGGATACTACGAGCAGTACTTC. This yields the protein CASSLSASAGYYEQYF.